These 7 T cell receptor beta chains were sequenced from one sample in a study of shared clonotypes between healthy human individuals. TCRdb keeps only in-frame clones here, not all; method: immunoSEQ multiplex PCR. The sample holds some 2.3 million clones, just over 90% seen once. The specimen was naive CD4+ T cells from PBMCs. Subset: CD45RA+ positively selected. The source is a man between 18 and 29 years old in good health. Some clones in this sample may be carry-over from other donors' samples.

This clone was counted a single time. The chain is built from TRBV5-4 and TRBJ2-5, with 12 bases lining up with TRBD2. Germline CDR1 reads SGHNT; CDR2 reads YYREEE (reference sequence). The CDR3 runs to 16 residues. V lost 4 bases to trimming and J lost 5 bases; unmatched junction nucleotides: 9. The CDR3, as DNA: TGTGCCAGCAGCCCCGGACTAGCGGGATTTATTGAGACCCAGTACTTC. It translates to CASSPGLAGFIETQYF.

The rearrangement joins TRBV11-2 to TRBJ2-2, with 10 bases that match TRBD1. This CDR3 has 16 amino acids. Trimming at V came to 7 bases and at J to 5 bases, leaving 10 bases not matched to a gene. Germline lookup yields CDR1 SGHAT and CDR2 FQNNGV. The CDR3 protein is CASIGRQGARTGELFF. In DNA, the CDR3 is TGTGCCAGCATCGGGAGACAGGGGGCACGGACCGGGGAGCTGTTTTTT.

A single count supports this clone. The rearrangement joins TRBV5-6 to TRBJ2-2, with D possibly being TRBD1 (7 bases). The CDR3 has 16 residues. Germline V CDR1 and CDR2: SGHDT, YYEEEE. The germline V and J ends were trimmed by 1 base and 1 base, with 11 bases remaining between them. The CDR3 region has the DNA TGTGCCAGCAGCTTGCCAGGGGGGCTGAACACCGGGGAGCTGTTTTTT. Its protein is CASSLPGGLNTGELFF.

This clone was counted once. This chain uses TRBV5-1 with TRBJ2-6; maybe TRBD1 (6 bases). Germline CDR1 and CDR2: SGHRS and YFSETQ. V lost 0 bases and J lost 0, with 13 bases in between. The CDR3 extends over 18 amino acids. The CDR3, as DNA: TGCGCCAGCAGCTTGGCCCCCCAGGGGATCTCTGGGGCCAACGTCCTGACTTTC. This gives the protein CASSLAPQGISGANVLTF.

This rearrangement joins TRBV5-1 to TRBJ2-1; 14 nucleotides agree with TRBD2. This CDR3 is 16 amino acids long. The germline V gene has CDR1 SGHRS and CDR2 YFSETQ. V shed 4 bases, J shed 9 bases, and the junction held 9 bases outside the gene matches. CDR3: CASSTGLAGVVAEQFF. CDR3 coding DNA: TGCGCCAGCAGCACGGGACTAGCGGGAGTGGTTGCTGAGCAGTTCTTC.

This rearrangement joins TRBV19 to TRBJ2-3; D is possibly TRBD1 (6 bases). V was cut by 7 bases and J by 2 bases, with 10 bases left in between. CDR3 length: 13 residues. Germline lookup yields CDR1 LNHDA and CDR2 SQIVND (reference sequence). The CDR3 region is CASKNRATDTQYF. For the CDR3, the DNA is TGTGCCAGTAAAAACAGGGCCACAGATACGCAGTATTTT.

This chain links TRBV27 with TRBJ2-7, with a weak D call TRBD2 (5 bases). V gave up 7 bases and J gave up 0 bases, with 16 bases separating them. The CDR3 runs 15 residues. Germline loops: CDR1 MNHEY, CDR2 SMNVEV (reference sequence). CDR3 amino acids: CASTSRGVSSYEQYF. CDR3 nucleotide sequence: TGTGCCAGCACCAGTCGGGGTGTGAGCTCCTACGAGCAGTACTTC.